The entry that follows covers one T cell receptor beta chain sequence. Its specific antigen is unknown. The record has no base qualities; no much larger clone is one base away. In light of the paper, this sample's time point label describes: baseline before oral tofacitinib. Lesional scalp punch biopsies and peripheral blood were obtained from alopecia areata patients. PBMCs were isolated by density centrifugation and stained for CD3, CD4 and CD8, and CD4+ and CD8+ T cells were sorted on a FACSAria. Library method: the immunoSEQ multiplex PCR assay. For TCR sequencing, RNA was extracted from every sample and reverse transcribed into cDNA to serve as template. SuperScript III was used for first-strand cDNA synthesis, primed with a 2:1 mix of oligo-dT and random hexamers. A synthetic immune receptor repertoire was used to assess amplification bias, and residual bias was removed computationally. Turning to the authors' computational methods: Raw reads were preprocessed for error removal, and CDR3 was defined according to IMGT conventions as running from the conserved cysteine to phenylalanine. Clonality was calculated as 1 minus Shannon entropy normalized by log2 of the number of productive unique TCRs. Scalp TCRbeta sequences were cross-referenced with sorted blood CD4 and CD8 repertoires so that the CD4 or CD8 identity of scalp clones could be inferred. Not all clones reach the TCRdb copy of this immuneACCESS table, which keeps in-frame sequences only. Checked studies attribute under half of the gap to unresolved V genes and leave the rest unexplained. D and trimming were read from the DNA, whereas the V and J calls and clone size are those reported in that table. The sample includes 150,000 to 200,000 clones, with 63% observed a single time. Approximately 1.7% of the sample is in the top ten clones.

CDR1 and CDR2 are read off the germline V gene as SQVTM and ANQGSEA. V is reduced by 2 bases and J by 4 bases, leaving a spacing of 17 bases between them. The CDR3 runs 15 amino acids, cysteine and phenylalanine included. Of all the DNA, just the CDR3 is kept, 45 bases in frame from base 1. The data originate from a study of CD8+ T cells in alopecia areata (dated by TCRdb to about 2018). Broadly, across the study: Treated patients were enrolled in an open-label pilot trial of oral tofacitinib, 5 to 10 mg twice daily, for moderate-to-severe alopecia areata. Patients stayed on tofacitinib for 6 to 18 months and then had 6 months of follow-up off drug so that delayed response and recurrence could be assessed. Tofacitinib-treated patients had biopsies at baseline and at 4 and 24 weeks of treatment, with a later scalp biopsy in several patients. High-throughput TCRbeta sequencing was used to examine T cell clonal expansion in alopecia areata in both the C3H/HeJ mouse model and human patients. The RNA source kit depended on sample type: the PAXgene miRNA kit for fixed scalp, the miRNeasy kit for PBMCs, and the RNeasy kit for mouse skin. Amplification of TCRbeta CDR3 regions was done by immunoSEQ multiplex PCR using 35 Vbeta forward primers and 13 Jbeta reverse primers. Scalp clonality was compared among normal scalp (n=4), patchy alopecia areata scalp (n=8), and alopecia totalis/universalis scalp (n=8). In humans, TCRbeta sequencing was performed on scalp tissue and on sorted CD4+ and CD8+ peripheral blood T cells from healthy controls and from patients with patchy or totalis/universalis alopecia areata. On the study overall, not on this receptor specifically: Compared with mice, TCR sequences shared between patients were less clear, possibly partly because of HLA diversity across the patient population. Lesional scalp, especially in alopecia totalis/universalis, showed higher clonality and more expanded CD8+ clones than normal scalp, suggesting antigenic drive. Unlike mouse skin, which is dominated by gammadelta T cells, normal human skin has resident alphabeta T cells that are also sequenced, and this complicates analysis of the scalp TCR repertoire.

This TCR was recovered from a human donor with alopecia areata. The sequencing here drew on CD4+ T cells sorted from blood, taken at week 0. In this chain, TRBV29-1 is recombined with TRBJ1-2, with TRBD1 tentatively as D gene (5 bases match). Here is the DNA: TGCAGCGTTGAAAGGTCTGGGGAAAGGGGCTATGGCTACACCTTC. The encoded protein is CSVERSGERGYGYTF.